This T cell receptor beta chain emerged from a study of T cells in Graves' hyperthyroidism and ophthalmopathy. Study findings and constraints: In the analysis, a 13 V-J model separated ophthalmopathy from stable hyperthyroidism.

The CDR3 loop spans 13 amino acids. V was cut by 0 bases and J by 4 bases, with 3 bases left in between. The germline CDR1 and CDR2 sequences are SGHTA and FQGNSA. Diagnosis rested on symptoms, serum thyroxine and TRAb, thyroid ultrasound, and orbital computed tomography. PBMCs came from more than 9.5 ml fresh peripheral blood. RNA transcripts were the template for amplifying TCR beta CDR3 regions. The HTBI primer set served for first-round RT-PCR of the TCR CDR3. TCRdb re-analysed the multiplex PCR reads in MiXCR, keeping a single row per CDR3 protein. The data contain some 300,000 distinct CDR3 sequences, approximately 18% of them singletons. This clonotype was counted ten times or more. What it binds is unknown.

Input material: blood. The chain carries TRBV7-2 and TRBJ2-2; D gene ambiguous. The source is a man aged 50-59 years with Graves' ophthalmopathy. The CDR3 DNA reads as TGTGCCAGCAGCTTAGCTCTCACCGGGGAGCTGTTTTTT. It codes for CASSLALTGELFF.